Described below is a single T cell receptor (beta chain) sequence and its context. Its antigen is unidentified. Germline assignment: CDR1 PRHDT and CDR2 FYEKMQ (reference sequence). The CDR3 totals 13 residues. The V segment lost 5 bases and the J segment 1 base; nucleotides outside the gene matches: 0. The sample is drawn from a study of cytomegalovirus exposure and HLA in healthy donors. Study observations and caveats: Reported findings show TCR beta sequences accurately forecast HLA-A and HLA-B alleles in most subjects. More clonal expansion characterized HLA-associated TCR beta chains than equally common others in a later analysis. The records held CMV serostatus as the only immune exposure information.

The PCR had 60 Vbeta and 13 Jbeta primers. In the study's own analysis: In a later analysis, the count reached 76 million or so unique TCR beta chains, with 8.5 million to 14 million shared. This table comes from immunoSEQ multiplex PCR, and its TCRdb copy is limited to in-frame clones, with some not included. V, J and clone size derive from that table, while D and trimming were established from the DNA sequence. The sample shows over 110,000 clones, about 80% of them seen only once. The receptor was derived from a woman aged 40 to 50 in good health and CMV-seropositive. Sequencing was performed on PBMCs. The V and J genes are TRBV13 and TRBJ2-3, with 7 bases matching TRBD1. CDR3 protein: CASSQGGTDTQYF. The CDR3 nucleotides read TGTGCCAGCAGCCAGGGGGGCACAGATACGCAGTATTTT.